This T cell receptor (beta chain) is drawn from a study of blood T cell repertoires in COVID-19. Study information: T cells, B-cell-depleted T cells, or PBMCs supplied cDNA or gDNA.

Only one count was recorded for this clone. This CDR3 has 16 amino acids. Germline values: CDR1 SGHRS, CDR2 YFSETQ. The V segment lost 0 bases and the J segment 7 bases; nucleotides outside the gene matches: 7. Original methodology: Counts of nucleated cells, estimated from reference gene primer amplification, were obtained. TCRdb's table, derived via immunoSEQ multiplex PCR, lists solely in-frame clones and lacks some. The V and J calls and clone size come from that table; D and trimming were worked out from the DNA. There are about 160,000 clones in the sample; 79% occur only once, and around 8% lies in the top ten. It was during active infection that Seattle patients were enrolled and then longitudinally followed.

This clonotype originated in a woman aged 55-69 years with COVID-19, enrolled during active disease. The rearrangement links TRBV5-1 to TRBJ2-2, with 9 bases that match TRBD2. The specimen was peripheral blood. DNA for the CDR3: TGCGCCAGCAGCTTGGAGATAGCGGGAGTTATCGGGGAGCTGTTTTTT. Its protein product is CASSLEIAGVIGELFF.